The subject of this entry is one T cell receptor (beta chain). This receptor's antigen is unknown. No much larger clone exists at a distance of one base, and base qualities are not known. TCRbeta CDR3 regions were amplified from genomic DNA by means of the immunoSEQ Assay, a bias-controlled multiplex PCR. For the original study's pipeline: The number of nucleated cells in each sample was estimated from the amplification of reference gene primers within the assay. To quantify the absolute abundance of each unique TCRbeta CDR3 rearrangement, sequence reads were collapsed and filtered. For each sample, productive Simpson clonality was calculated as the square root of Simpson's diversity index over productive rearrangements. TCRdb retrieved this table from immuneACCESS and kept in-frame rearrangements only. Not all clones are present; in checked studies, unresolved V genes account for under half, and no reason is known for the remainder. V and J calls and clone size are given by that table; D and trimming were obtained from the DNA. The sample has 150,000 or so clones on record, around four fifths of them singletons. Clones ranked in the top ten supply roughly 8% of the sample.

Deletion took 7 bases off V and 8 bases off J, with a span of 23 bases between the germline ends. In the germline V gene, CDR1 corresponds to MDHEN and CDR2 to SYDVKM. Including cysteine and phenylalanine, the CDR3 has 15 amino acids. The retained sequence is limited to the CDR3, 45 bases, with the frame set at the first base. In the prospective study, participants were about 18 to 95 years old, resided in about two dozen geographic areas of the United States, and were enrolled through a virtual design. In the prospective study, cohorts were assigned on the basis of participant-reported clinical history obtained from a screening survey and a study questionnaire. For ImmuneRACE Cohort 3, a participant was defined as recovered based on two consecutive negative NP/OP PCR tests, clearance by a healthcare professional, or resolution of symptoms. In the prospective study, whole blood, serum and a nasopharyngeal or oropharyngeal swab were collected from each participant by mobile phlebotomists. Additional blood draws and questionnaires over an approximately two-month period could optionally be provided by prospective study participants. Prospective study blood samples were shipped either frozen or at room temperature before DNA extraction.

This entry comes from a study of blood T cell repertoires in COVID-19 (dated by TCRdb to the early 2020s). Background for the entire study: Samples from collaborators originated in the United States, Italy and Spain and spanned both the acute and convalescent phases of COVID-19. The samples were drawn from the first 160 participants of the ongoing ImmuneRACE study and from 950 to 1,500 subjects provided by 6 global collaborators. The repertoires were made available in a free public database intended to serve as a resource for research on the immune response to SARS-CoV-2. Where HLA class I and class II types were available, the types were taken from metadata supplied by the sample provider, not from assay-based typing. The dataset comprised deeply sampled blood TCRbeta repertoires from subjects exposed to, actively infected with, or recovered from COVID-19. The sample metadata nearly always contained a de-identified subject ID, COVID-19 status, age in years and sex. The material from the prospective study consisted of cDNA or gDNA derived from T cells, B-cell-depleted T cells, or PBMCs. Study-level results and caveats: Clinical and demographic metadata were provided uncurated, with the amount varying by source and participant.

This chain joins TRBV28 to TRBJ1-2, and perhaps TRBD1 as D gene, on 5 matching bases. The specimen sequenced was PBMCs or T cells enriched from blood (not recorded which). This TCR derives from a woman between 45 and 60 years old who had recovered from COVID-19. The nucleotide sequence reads TGTGCCAGCAACCCCGCATCGGGGGGGAGGTACGGCTACACCTTC. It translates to CASNPASGGRYGYTF.